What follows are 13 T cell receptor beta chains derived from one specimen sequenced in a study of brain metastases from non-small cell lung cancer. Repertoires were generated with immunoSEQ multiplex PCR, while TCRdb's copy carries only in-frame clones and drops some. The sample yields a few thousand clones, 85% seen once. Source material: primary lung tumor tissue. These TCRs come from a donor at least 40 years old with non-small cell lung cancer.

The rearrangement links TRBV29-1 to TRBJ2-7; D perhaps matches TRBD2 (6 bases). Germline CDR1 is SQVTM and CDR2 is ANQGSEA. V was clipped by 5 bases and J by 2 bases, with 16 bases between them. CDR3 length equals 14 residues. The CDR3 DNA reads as TGCAGCGTTAGCACCGGGACTGGGGCCTACGAGCAGTACTTC. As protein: CSVSTGTGAYEQYF.

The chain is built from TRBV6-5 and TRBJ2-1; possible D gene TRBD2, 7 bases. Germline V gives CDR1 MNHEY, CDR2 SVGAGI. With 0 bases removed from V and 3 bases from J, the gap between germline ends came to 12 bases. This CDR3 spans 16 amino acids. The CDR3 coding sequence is TGTGCCAGCAGTTACTCGGGGGCGGGAGACTACAATGAGCAGTTCTTC. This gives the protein CASSYSGAGDYNEQFF.

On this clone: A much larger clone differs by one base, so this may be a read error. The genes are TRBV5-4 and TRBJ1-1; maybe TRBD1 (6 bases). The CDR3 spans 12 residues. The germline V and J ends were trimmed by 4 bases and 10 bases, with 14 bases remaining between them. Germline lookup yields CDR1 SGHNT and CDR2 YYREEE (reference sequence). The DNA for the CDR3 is TGTGCCAGCAGCCCATATGAGGGGGTAGCTTTCTTT. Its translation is CASSPYEGVAFF. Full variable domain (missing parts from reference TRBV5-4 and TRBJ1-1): ETGVTQSPTHLIKTRGQQVTLRCSSQSGHNTVSWYQQALGQGPQFIFQYYREEENGRGNFPPRFSGLQFPNYSSELNVNALELDDSALYLCASSPYEGVAFFGQGTRLTVV.

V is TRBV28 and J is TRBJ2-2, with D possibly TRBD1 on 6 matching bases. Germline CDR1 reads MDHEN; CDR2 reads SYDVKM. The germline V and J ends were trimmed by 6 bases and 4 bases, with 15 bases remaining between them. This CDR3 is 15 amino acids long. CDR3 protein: CASRYQGLGTGELFF. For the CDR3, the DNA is TGTGCCAGCAGGTACCAGGGGTTGGGCACCGGGGAGCTGTTTTTT.

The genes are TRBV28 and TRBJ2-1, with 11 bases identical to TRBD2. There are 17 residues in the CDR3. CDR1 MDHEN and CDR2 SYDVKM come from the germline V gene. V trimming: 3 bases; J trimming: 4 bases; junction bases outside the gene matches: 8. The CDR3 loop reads CASSFRLLAGDYNEQFF. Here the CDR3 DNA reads TGTGCCAGCAGTTTCCGCTTACTAGCGGGAGATTACAATGAGCAGTTCTTC.

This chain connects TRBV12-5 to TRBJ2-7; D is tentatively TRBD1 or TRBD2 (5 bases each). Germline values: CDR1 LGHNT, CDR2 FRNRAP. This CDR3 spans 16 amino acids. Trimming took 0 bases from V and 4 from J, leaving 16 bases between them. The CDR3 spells CASGLVSGTGIYEQYF. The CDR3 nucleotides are TGTGCTAGTGGTTTGGTTTCCGGGACGGGAATTTACGAGCAGTACTTC.

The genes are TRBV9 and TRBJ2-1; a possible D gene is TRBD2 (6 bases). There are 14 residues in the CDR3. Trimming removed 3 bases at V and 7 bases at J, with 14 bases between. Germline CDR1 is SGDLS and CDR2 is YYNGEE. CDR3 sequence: CASSGPWGENEQFF. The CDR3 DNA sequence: TGTGCCAGCAGCGGACCATGGGGGGAAAATGAGCAGTTCTTC.

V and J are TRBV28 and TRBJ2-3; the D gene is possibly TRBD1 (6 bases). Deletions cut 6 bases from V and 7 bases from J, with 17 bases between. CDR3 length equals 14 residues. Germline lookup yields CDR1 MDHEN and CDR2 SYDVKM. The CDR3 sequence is CASSHRDIMNTQYF. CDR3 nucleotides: TGTGCCAGCAGCCATCGGGACATCATGAATACGCAGTATTTT.

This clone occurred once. The CDR3 protein is CASTQDGNYGYTF. The CDR3 bases are TGTGCCAGCACCCAGGACGGGAACTATGGCTACACCTTC. The chain has TRBV5-4 and TRBJ1-2; D unclear. V lost 6 bases and J 2 bases, leaving 11 bases between the germline ends. Germline CDR1 is SGHNT and CDR2 is YYREEE (reference sequence). This CDR3 spans 13 amino acids.

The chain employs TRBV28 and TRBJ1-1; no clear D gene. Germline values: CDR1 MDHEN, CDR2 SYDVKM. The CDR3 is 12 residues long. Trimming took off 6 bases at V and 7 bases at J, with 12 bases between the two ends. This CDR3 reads CASSQGPFEAFF. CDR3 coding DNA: TGTGCCAGCAGCCAAGGGCCTTTTGAAGCTTTCTTT.

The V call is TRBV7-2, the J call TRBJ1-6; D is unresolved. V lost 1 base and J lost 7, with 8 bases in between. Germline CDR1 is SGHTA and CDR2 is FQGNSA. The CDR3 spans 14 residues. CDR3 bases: TGTGCCAGCAGCTTAGAACGGGGAAATTCACCCCTCCACTTT. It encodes CASSLERGNSPLHF.

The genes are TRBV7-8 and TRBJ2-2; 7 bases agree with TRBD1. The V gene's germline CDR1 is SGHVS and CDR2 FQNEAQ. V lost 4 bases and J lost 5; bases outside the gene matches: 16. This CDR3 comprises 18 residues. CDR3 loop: CASSSTPLGQVGTGELFF. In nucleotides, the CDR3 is TGTGCCAGCAGCTCTACCCCCCTTGGACAGGTCGGAACCGGGGAGCTGTTTTTT.

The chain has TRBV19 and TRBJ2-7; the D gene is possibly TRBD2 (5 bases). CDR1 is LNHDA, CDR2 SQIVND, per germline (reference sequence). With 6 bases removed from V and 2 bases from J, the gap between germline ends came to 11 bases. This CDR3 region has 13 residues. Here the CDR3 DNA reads TGTGCCAGTAGCCCGGGAACGGCCTACGAGCAGTACTTC. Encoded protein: CASSPGTAYEQYF.